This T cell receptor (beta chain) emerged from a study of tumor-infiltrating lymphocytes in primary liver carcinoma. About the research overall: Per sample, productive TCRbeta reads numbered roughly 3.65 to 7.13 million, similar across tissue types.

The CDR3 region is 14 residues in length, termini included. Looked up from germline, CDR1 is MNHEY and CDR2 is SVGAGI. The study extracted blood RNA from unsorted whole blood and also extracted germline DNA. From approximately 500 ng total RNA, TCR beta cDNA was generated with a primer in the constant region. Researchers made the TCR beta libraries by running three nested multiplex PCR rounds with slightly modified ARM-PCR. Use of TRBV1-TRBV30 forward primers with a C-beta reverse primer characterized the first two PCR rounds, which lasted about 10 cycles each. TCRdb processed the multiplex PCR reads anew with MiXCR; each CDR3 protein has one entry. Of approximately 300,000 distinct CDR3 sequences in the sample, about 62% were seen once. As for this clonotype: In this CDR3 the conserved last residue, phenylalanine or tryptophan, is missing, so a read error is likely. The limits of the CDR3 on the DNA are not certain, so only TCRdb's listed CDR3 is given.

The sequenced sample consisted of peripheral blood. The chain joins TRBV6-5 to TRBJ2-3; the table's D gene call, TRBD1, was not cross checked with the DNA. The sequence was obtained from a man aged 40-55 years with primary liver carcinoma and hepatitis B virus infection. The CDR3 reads CASSLRTGSDTHYY.